This T cell receptor beta chain is drawn from a study of CD8+CD57+ T cells in acquired aplastic anemia. Overall study: Mean DNA quantity obtained from sorted CD4+ and CD8+ cells was 3 to 3.5 ug.

Turning to this clonotype: One base away lies a much larger clone, so this may be a sequencing read error.

Trimming pared 8 bases from V and 8 bases from J, leaving 15 bases between. Germline V gene lookup returns CDR1 MNHEY and CDR2 SVGEGT. CDR3 length: 12 amino acids. CDR3 and TCR beta VDJ profiling relied on genomic DNA as the template. One entry per CDR3 protein, called by TCRdb with MiXCR from the reads. Of 300,000 or so distinct CDR3 sequences listed, roughly 50% are singletons. The rearrangement uses TRBV6-2 or TRBV6-3 and TRBJ1-2, with D uncertain. The TCR originated in a human donor with severe aplastic anemia or a healthy control (not recorded which). Material for sequencing was sorted CD4+, CD8+, or CD8+CD57+ T cells (not recorded which) from PBMCs. CDR3 region: CASGRLLGGYTF. CDR3 coding DNA: TGTGCCAGCGGCCGCTTGTTAGGCGGCTACACCTTC.